The rows below give T cell receptor beta chains drawn from one sample of a study of radiotherapy plus CTLA-4 blockade in lung cancer. Only in-frame clones appear in the TCRdb table, and some are missing; sequencing was by immunoSEQ multiplex PCR. The data show tens of thousands of clones, roughly 83% seen once. The material sequenced was peripheral blood, taken from a patient treated with radiotherapy plus ipilimumab. These receptors were obtained from a human donor with non-small cell lung cancer that progressed on radiotherapy plus ipilimumab. The CDR3 runs from the conserved cysteine through the conserved F or W. The D gene is left open where the match is weak.

D gene: .
V gene: TRBV6-1
J gene: TRBJ2-3
CDR3 DNA: TGTGCCAGCAGTGAAGCGGTCGGAGGGGGCACAGATACGCAGTATTTT
CDR3 protein: CASSEAVGGGTDTQYF

D gene: .
V gene: TRBV2
J gene: TRBJ1-2
CDR3 DNA: TGTGCCAGCAGTGAACAGCGGGTCACGGGCTACACCTTC
CDR3 protein: CASSEQRVTGYTF

D gene: .
V gene: TRBV5-1
J gene: TRBJ1-3
CDR3 DNA: TGCGCCAGCAGCTTGGAGGGGAGCTCTGGAAACACCATATATTTT
CDR3 protein: CASSLEGSSGNTIYF

D gene: .
V gene: TRBV4-1
J gene: TRBJ2-7
CDR3 DNA: TGCGCCAGCAGCCAAGGGCCCAACTCCTACGAGCAGTACTTC
CDR3 protein: CASSQGPNSYEQYF

D gene: TRBD1
V gene: TRBV27
J gene: TRBJ1-2
CDR3 DNA: TGTGCCAGCAGTTTTTCGGGACAGGGGGCCTATGGCTACACCTTC
CDR3 protein: CASSFSGQGAYGYTF

D gene: .
V gene: TRBV6-5
J gene: TRBJ2-6
CDR3 DNA: TGTGCCAGCAGTCTATATTCTGGGGCCAACGTCCTGACTTTC
CDR3 protein: CASSLYSGANVLTF

D gene: .
V gene: TRBV7-8
J gene: TRBJ1-2
CDR3 DNA: TGTGCCAGCAGCCCAGAGACAGGCCTGACGAACTATGGCTACACCTTC
CDR3 protein: CASSPETGLTNYGYTF

D gene: TRBD1
V gene: TRBV4-3
J gene: TRBJ2-1
CDR3 DNA: TGCGCCAGCAGCCAAGGACAGGGTAGCAATGAGCAGTTCTTC
CDR3 protein: CASSQGQGSNEQFF

D gene: .
V gene: TRBV9
J gene: TRBJ1-3
CDR3 DNA: TGTGCCAGCAGCGTCTCCCCGTTCAGGGAGGACTCTGGAAACACCATATATTTT
CDR3 protein: CASSVSPFREDSGNTIYF

D gene: .
V gene: TRBV28
J gene: TRBJ1-2
CDR3 DNA: TGTGCCAGCAGTCCCGACCATTTTCGAGGCTACACCTTC
CDR3 protein: CASSPDHFRGYTF

D gene: .
V gene: TRBV11-2
J gene: TRBJ2-7
CDR3 DNA: TGTGCCAGCAGCACCACAGGCTTCCCGGCCTACGAGCAGTACTTC
CDR3 protein: CASSTTGFPAYEQYF

D gene: .
V gene: TRBV6-1
J gene: TRBJ1-5
CDR3 DNA: TGTGCCAGCTCCTGGCCCCAGCATTTT
CDR3 protein: CASSWPQHF

D gene: .
V gene: TRBV9
J gene: TRBJ2-3
CDR3 DNA: TGTGCCAGCAGCGTAGCTGTCGGGGGCCGGGTGGGAGATACGCAGTATTTT
CDR3 protein: CASSVAVGGRVGDTQYF

D gene: .
V gene: TRBV11-1
J gene: TRBJ2-2
CDR3 DNA: TGTGCCAGCAGCTCCCTACTGTTGGGGGAGCTGTTTTTT
CDR3 protein: CASSSLLLGELFF

D gene: TRBD2
V gene: TRBV5-5
J gene: TRBJ2-7
CDR3 DNA: TGTGCCAGCAGCTCCGGGACTAGCGGGGGGTTTCCCTACGAGCAGTACTTC
CDR3 protein: CASSSGTSGGFPYEQYF

D gene: .
V gene: TRBV7-4
J gene: TRBJ1-1
CDR3 DNA: TGTGCCAGCAGCTTAGAGGGCTGGAACACTGAAGCTTTCTTT
CDR3 protein: CASSLEGWNTEAFF

D gene: .
V gene: TRBV4-1
J gene: TRBJ1-3
CDR3 DNA: TGCGCCAGCAGCCGATTTTGGATTGTTAACTCTGGAAACACCATATATTTT
CDR3 protein: CASSRFWIVNSGNTIYF

D gene: .
V gene: TRBV9
J gene: TRBJ2-3
CDR3 DNA: TGTGCCAGCAGCGTAGAGTTTAGGGATACGCAGTATTTT
CDR3 protein: CASSVEFRDTQYF